The clone carrying this T cell receptor beta chain was recorded only once. The antigen is unknown. Reverse transcribing all isolated RNA meant expressed TCRB transcripts were sequenced. Measured with immunoSEQ multiplex PCR; TCRdb has only the in-frame clones, and not every one. Found here are hundreds of thousands of clones, less than 9.5% of them singletons; the top ten hold less than 0.45%. These data are taken from a study of beta chain features in type 1 diabetes. Study-level points and caveats: Naive, central memory and regulatory TCRB repertoires appeared more similar among patients than healthy donors.

This receptor was obtained from a young woman in good health. Sequenced material: central memory CD4+ T cells from blood.

CDR3 bases: TGTGCCAGCAGCGTCGGCACCTCAGCGGGGGAGACCCAGTACTTC. This encodes CASSVGTSAGETQYF. The chain is built from TRBV9 and TRBJ2-5, with TRBD2 matching over 7 bases. The V and J ends lost 2 bases and 5 bases, in that order; junction bases with no gene match: 9. This CDR3 has 15 residues. CDR1 SGDLS and CDR2 YYNGEE come from the germline V gene.